The rows below give T cell receptor beta chains drawn from one sample of a study of blood T cell repertoires in COVID-19. Data came from immunoSEQ multiplex PCR; TCRdb stores just in-frame clones and leaves some out. The sample holds approximately 210,000 clones, around 82% seen once. The sequencing input was PBMCs or T cells enriched from blood (not recorded which). These receptors were collected from a man in his forties or fifties who had recovered from COVID-19. The conserved cysteine and the conserved F or W are not part of the CDR3 here.

j_call v_call cdr3_aa
TRBJ1-5 TRBV6-5 ASSYAGGRQPQH
TRBJ2-1 TRBV25-1 ASSLAGDGNEQF
TRBJ1-1 TRBV3-1/TRBV3-2 ASSQATRGNTEAF
TRBJ1-2 TRBV7-3 ASSPSNRDSALGGYT
TRBJ2-5 TRBV18 ASSPDKETQY
TRBJ2-3 TRBV19 ASSRRPTTPPREGREDTQY
TRBJ1-1 TRBV28 ASSPQTEAF
TRBJ1-1 TRBV2 ASSVTANTEAF
TRBJ2-6 TRBV2 ASSGSSGANVLT
TRBJ2-1 TRBV21-1 ASSAPGLAAYNEQF
TRBJ2-5 TRBV6-5 ASSPILRGETQY
TRBJ2-1 TRBV6-5 ASSYSESGYNEQF
TRBJ1-5 TRBV18 ASSTGVLEPQH
TRBJ2-3 TRBV24-1 ATSDNFAVPTDTQY
TRBJ2-1 TRBV19 ASSIAALDNEQF
TRBJ1-1 TRBV5-1 ASSLAEGVGTEAF
TRBJ1-3 TRBV2 ASSATGGTGNTIY
TRBJ2-5 TRBV5-4 ASSSGLAGNRGETQY
TRBJ1-2 TRBV3-1/TRBV3-2 ASSPRYSYGYT
TRBJ1-5 TRBV28 ASSGQEYQPQH
TRBJ2-1 TRBV7-9 ASSPQGAGTYNEQF
TRBJ2-3 TRBV19 ASSIVGLAVSTDTQY
TRBJ2-7 TRBV20-1 SASQTSGINEQY
TRBJ1-1 TRBV7-3 ASSWGTNTEAF
TRBJ1-2 TRBV21-1 ASNQGAGDYGYT
TRBJ2-1 TRBV29-1 SVVGGISYNEQF
TRBJ2-2 TRBV28 ASSLAGENTGELF
TRBJ1-3 TRBV6-1 ASSEALQGSGNTIY
TRBJ2-1 TRBV7-3 ASSLNQGEEQF
TRBJ2-1 TRBV28 ATEKLAESHEQF
TRBJ2-7 TRBV7-9 ASSYPQGGREQY